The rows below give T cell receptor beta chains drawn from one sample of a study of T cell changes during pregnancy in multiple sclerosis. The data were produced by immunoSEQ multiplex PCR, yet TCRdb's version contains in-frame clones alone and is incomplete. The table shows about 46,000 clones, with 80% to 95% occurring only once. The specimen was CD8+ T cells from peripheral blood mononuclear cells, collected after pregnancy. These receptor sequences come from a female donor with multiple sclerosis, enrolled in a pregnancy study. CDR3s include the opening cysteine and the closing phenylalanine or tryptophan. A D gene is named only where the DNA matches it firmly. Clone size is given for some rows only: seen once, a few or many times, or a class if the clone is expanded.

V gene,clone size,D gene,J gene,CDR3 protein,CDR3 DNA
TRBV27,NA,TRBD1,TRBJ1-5,CASSLGQGAQPQHF,TGTGCCAGCAGTTTGGGACAGGGGGCACAGCCCCAGCATTTT
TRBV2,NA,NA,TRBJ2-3,CASLQLTAGGTDTQYF,TGTGCCAGCCTTCAGCTCACGGCAGGCGGCACAGATACGCAGTATTTT
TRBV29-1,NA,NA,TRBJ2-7,CSATDAYEQYF,TGCAGCGCGACAGATGCCTACGAGCAGTACTTC
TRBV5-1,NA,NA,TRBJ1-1,CASSWHTPLGGNTEAFF,TGCGCCAGCAGCTGGCATACCCCTCTCGGGGGGAACACTGAAGCTTTCTTT
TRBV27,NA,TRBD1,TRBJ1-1,CASSLGTGGNTEAFF,TGTGCCAGCAGTTTAGGGACAGGTGGGAACACTGAAGCTTTCTTT
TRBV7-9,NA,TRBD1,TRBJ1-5,CASSLQGTVSQPQHF,TGTGCCAGCAGCTTACAAGGGACAGTTAGCCAGCCCCAGCATTTT
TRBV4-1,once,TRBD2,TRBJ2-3,CASSPRTSESDTQYF,TGCGCCAGCAGCCCACGGACTAGCGAATCAGATACGCAGTATTTT
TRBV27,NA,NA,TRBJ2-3,CASSPGTLSTDTQYF,TGTGCCAGCAGTCCTGGGACACTTAGCACAGATACGCAGTATTTT
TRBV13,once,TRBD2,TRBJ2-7,CASSGEGLAGGGEQYF,TGTGCCAGCAGCGGGGAGGGGCTAGCGGGAGGGGGTGAGCAGTACTTC
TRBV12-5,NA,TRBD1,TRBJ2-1,CASGPGQGLSNEQFF,TGTGCTAGTGGTCCGGGACAGGGTCTGAGCAATGAGCAGTTCTTC
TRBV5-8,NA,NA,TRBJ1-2,CASSFRTYYGYTF,TGTGCCAGCAGCTTCAGGACATACTATGGCTACACCTTC
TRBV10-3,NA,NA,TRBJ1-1,CAIQPRVQGNTEAFF,TGTGCCATCCAGCCCAGGGTACAGGGGAACACTGAAGCTTTCTTT
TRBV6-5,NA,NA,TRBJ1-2,CASSPSDSYGYTF,TGTGCCAGCAGTCCTTCTGACAGCTATGGCTACACCTTC
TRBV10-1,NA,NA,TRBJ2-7,CASSLSSRPYEQYF,TGCGCCAGCAGCCTCTCTAGCAGACCCTACGAGCAGTACTTC
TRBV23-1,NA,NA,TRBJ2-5,CASSQNLLDKERETQYF,TGCGCCAGCAGTCAGAACCTCCTGGACAAGGAAAGAGAGACCCAGTACTTC
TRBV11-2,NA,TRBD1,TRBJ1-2,CASSLPPSTGEGSSRGYTF,TGTGCCAGCAGCTTACCTCCCTCGACAGGGGAGGGTTCGTCCCGCGGCTACACCTTC
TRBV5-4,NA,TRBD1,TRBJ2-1,CASSSPQRITAGGEQFF,TGTGCCAGCAGCTCCCCACAGCGGATAACAGCAGGGGGAGAGCAGTTCTTC
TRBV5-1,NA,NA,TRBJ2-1,CASSFYPPSSYNEQFF,TGCGCCAGCAGCTTTTACCCCCCGAGCTCCTACAATGAGCAGTTCTTC
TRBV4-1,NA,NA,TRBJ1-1,CASSQEETVGPSTEAFF,TGCGCCAGCAGCCAAGAAGAGACAGTAGGGCCCAGCACTGAAGCTTTCTTT
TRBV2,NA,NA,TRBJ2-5,CASRRTVLGETQYF,TGTGCCAGCAGACGGACAGTATTGGGGGAGACCCAGTACTTC
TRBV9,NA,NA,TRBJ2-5,CASSVARDSFEGTQYF,TGTGCCAGCAGCGTAGCGCGGGACTCATTCGAGGGGACCCAGTACTTC
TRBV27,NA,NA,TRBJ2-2,CASRRDTSPNTGELFF,TGTGCCAGCAGACGAGATACTAGTCCGAACACCGGGGAGCTGTTTTTT
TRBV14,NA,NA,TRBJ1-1,CASSPSGYEAFF,TGTGCCAGCAGCCCGTCAGGGTACGAAGCTTTCTTT
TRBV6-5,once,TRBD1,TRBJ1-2,CASSWAGTGGWGYTF,TGTGCCAGCAGTTGGGCGGGGACAGGGGGTTGGGGCTACACCTTC
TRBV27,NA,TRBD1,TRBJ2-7,CASREVDRGYDEQYF,TGTGCCAGCAGGGAGGTTGACAGGGGATACGACGAGCAGTACTTC
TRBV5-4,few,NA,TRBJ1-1,CASSSQTHTEAFF,TGTGCCAGCAGTTCACAGACGCACACTGAAGCTTTCTTT
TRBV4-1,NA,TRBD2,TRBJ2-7,CASSQEPGLGTYEQYF,TGCGCCAGCAGCCAGGAACCGGGACTAGGGACCTACGAGCAGTACTTC
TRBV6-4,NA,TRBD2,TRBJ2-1,CASSDQAGGLSNEQFF,TGTGCCAGCAGTGACCAAGCGGGGGGGCTTAGTAATGAGCAGTTCTTC
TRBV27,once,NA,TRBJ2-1,CASSAAGLIGFDEQFF,TGTGCCAGCAGTGCCGCAGGGTTGATCGGCTTTGATGAGCAGTTCTTC
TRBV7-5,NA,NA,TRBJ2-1,CVRSSPPDSPYNEQFF,TGTGTCAGAAGCTCGCCGCCCGACAGTCCTTACAATGAGCAGTTCTTC
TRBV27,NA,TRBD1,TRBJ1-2,CASSLDRANYGYTF,TGTGCCAGCAGTTTGGACAGGGCAAATTATGGCTACACCTTC
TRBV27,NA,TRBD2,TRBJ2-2,CASSLSGLAGGSANTGELFF,TGTGCCAGCAGTTTATCGGGGCTAGCGGGAGGGAGTGCGAACACCGGGGAGCTGTTTTTT
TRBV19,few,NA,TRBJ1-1,CASSIGSRTEAFF,TGTGCCAGTAGTATAGGGTCTAGAACTGAAGCTTTCTTT
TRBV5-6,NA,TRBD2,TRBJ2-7,CASSLGLAVPYEQYF,TGTGCCAGCAGCTTGGGACTAGCTGTGCCCTACGAGCAGTACTTC
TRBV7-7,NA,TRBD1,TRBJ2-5,CASSFFRGQETQYF,TGTGCCAGCAGCTTTTTCAGGGGGCAAGAGACCCAGTACTTC
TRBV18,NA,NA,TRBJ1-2,CASSHTSRERNYGYTF,TGTGCCAGCTCACACACCTCGCGGGAGCGGAACTATGGCTACACCTTC
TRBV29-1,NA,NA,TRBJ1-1,CSVTAGASNTEAFF,TGCAGCGTGACGGCGGGGGCCAGTAACACTGAAGCTTTCTTT
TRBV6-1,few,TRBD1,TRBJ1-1,CASSAYPGQGSSEAFF,TGTGCCAGCAGTGCGTACCCGGGACAGGGGAGCTCTGAAGCTTTCTTT
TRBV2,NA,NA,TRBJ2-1,CASSPPYNEQFF,TGTGCCAGCAGTCCCCCATACAATGAGCAGTTCTTC
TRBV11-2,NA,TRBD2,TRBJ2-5,CASSSSGQETQYF,TGTGCCAGCAGCTCTAGCGGGCAAGAGACCCAGTACTTC